A selection of T cell receptor beta chains follows, all from one sample in a study of regulatory T cells in long-lasting Graves disease. TCRdb independently ran MiXCR on the multiplex PCR reads; one entry per CDR3 protein. The sample lists 400,000 to 500,000 distinct CDR3 sequences; over 15% were seen once. The same data also contributed to another study, on T cells in Graves' hyperthyroidism and ophthalmopathy.

The input for sequencing was peripheral blood mononuclear cells (PBMCs), taken at new diagnosis, from a patient treated with antithyroid drugs. These TCRs come from a woman in her 30s with Graves disease. The CDR3 runs from the conserved cysteine through the conserved F or W. A D gene is named only where the DNA matches it firmly. Expanded clones get a size class; other rows say once, few or many, or leave the size out.

cdr3_length: 16; v_call: TRBV30; d_call: TRBD2; j_call: TRBJ2-7; clone_size: many; cdr3_nt: TGTGCCTGGAGTGCCCCACGGACTAGCGGGAACTACGAGCAGTACTTC; cdr3_aa: CAWSAPRTSGNYEQYF
cdr3_length: 15; v_call: TRBV19; d_call: NA; j_call: TRBJ1-4; clone_size: many; cdr3_nt: TGTGCCAGTAGTATAGCCGGCCAGGGGAGGGAAAAACTGTTTTTT; cdr3_aa: CASSIAGQGREKLFF
cdr3_length: 16; v_call: TRBV18; d_call: TRBD1; j_call: TRBJ2-1; clone_size: NA; cdr3_nt: TGTGCCAGCTCCGAAACCGGACAGGTGACCTACAATGAGCAGTTCTTC; cdr3_aa: CASSETGQVTYNEQFF
cdr3_length: 13; v_call: TRBV24-1; d_call: NA; j_call: TRBJ1-2; clone_size: many; cdr3_nt: TGTGCCACCAGTGAAACAGGGTACTATGGCTACACCTTC; cdr3_aa: CATSETGYYGYTF
cdr3_length: 12; v_call: TRBV11-2; d_call: NA; j_call: TRBJ1-1; clone_size: NA; cdr3_nt: TGTGCCAGCGGCTCGACCGGGGCCCAAGCTTTCTTT; cdr3_aa: CASGSTGAQAFF
cdr3_length: 15; v_call: TRBV7-9; d_call: TRBD1; j_call: TRBJ2-1; clone_size: many; cdr3_nt: TGTGCCAGCAGCCCGTGGGACAGTATCGCCAATGAGCAGTTCTTC; cdr3_aa: CASSPWDSIANEQFF
cdr3_length: 17; v_call: TRBV3-1; d_call: NA; j_call: TRBJ1-3; clone_size: NA; cdr3_nt: TGTGCCAGCAGCCAACAACGGCCAGGGATTAGGGGAAACACCATATATTTT; cdr3_aa: CASSQQRPGIRGNTIYF
cdr3_length: 16; v_call: TRBV28; d_call: NA; j_call: TRBJ1-2; clone_size: many; cdr3_nt: TGTGCCAGCAGTTCCGGACAGAGCCCGATAGACTATGGCTACACCTTC; cdr3_aa: CASSSGQSPIDYGYTF
cdr3_length: 15; v_call: TRBV5-1; d_call: TRBD1; j_call: TRBJ1-2; clone_size: NA; cdr3_nt: TGCGCCAGCAGCTTGGCCCGGACAGGGGGATATGGCTACACCTTC; cdr3_aa: CASSLARTGGYGYTF
cdr3_length: 15; v_call: TRBV12-3/TRBV12-4; d_call: TRBD1; j_call: TRBJ2-7; clone_size: many; cdr3_nt: TGTGCCAGCAGTTTAGATGGGACAGGGATTAGCGAGCAGTACTTC; cdr3_aa: CASSLDGTGISEQYF
cdr3_length: 14; v_call: TRBV29-1; d_call: NA; j_call: TRBJ2-2; clone_size: many; cdr3_nt: TGCAGCGTTGAGGGCGTAGCGAACACCGGGGAGCTGTTTTTT; cdr3_aa: CSVEGVANTGELFF
cdr3_length: 14; v_call: TRBV19; d_call: NA; j_call: TRBJ2-5; clone_size: few; cdr3_nt: TGTGCCAGTAGTAGAGCGGGACAAGGGGAGACCCAGTACTTC; cdr3_aa: CASSRAGQGETQYF
cdr3_length: 13; v_call: TRBV20-1; d_call: TRBD2; j_call: TRBJ2-7; clone_size: NA; cdr3_nt: TGCAGTGCGATAGCGGGAGAGGGTTACGAGCAGTACTTC; cdr3_aa: CSAIAGEGYEQYF
cdr3_length: 15; v_call: TRBV10-2; d_call: NA; j_call: TRBJ1-1; clone_size: few; cdr3_nt: TGCGCCAGCAGTGAGTGGGGGTTTCGCGGCACTGAAGCTTTCTTT; cdr3_aa: CASSEWGFRGTEAFF
cdr3_length: 15; v_call: TRBV15; d_call: NA; j_call: TRBJ1-1; clone_size: many; cdr3_nt: TGTGCCACCAGCAGAGATTTTGCGGGAAACACTGAAGCTTTCTTT; cdr3_aa: CATSRDFAGNTEAFF
cdr3_length: 14; v_call: TRBV18; d_call: NA; j_call: TRBJ1-4; clone_size: many; cdr3_nt: TGTGCCAGCTCAGGCGGCGGTGGAAATGAAAAACTGTTTTTT; cdr3_aa: CASSGGGGNEKLFF
cdr3_length: 13; v_call: TRBV30; d_call: NA; j_call: TRBJ2-3; clone_size: NA; cdr3_nt: TGTGCCTGGAGTGTCCTGAGCACAGATACGCAGTATTTT; cdr3_aa: CAWSVLSTDTQYF
cdr3_length: 15; v_call: TRBV15; d_call: TRBD2; j_call: TRBJ2-7; clone_size: NA; cdr3_nt: TGTGCCACCAGCAGAGCGGGAGGGGGCTCCTACGAGCAGTACTTC; cdr3_aa: CATSRAGGGSYEQYF
cdr3_length: 16; v_call: TRBV28; d_call: TRBD2; j_call: TRBJ2-1; clone_size: many; cdr3_nt: TGTGCCAGCAGTTCCAGACTAGCGGGAGGGCCCTATGAGCAGTTCTTC; cdr3_aa: CASSSRLAGGPYEQFF
cdr3_length: 14; v_call: TRBV3-1; d_call: NA; j_call: TRBJ1-2; clone_size: many; cdr3_nt: TGTGCCAGCAGCCAAGTGGGGGGGACCTATGGCTACACCTTC; cdr3_aa: CASSQVGGTYGYTF
cdr3_length: 18; v_call: TRBV18; d_call: TRBD2; j_call: TRBJ2-7; clone_size: NA; cdr3_nt: TGTGCCAGCTCACCACCGAATATTCCGGGACTAGTAACCTACGAGCAGTACTTC; cdr3_aa: CASSPPNIPGLVTYEQYF
cdr3_length: 14; v_call: TRBV6-2/TRBV6-3; d_call: NA; j_call: TRBJ2-5; clone_size: few; cdr3_nt: TGTGCCAGCAGTTACGAAGGGGGGGCTGGGACCCAGTACTTC; cdr3_aa: CASSYEGGAGTQYF
cdr3_length: 14; v_call: TRBV12-3/TRBV12-4; d_call: TRBD1; j_call: TRBJ2-3; clone_size: NA; cdr3_nt: TGTGCCAGCAGTCGGACAGGGGTCCCAGATACGCAGTATTTT; cdr3_aa: CASSRTGVPDTQYF
cdr3_length: 15; v_call: TRBV28; d_call: NA; j_call: TRBJ2-3; clone_size: many; cdr3_nt: TGTGCCAGCAGCCCAACCGGCGGGGATACAGATACGCAGTATTTT; cdr3_aa: CASSPTGGDTDTQYF
cdr3_length: 13; v_call: TRBV6-2/TRBV6-3; d_call: TRBD2; j_call: TRBJ2-1; clone_size: few; cdr3_nt: TGTGCCAGCAGTTACCGGACTAGAGATGAGCAGTTCTTC; cdr3_aa: CASSYRTRDEQFF
cdr3_length: 18; v_call: TRBV27; d_call: TRBD2; j_call: TRBJ2-1; clone_size: many; cdr3_nt: TGTGCCAGCAGATTTCGGGTTTTAGCGGGACCAGCTTACAATGAGCAGTTCTTC; cdr3_aa: CASRFRVLAGPAYNEQFF
cdr3_length: 15; v_call: TRBV5-1; d_call: TRBD2; j_call: TRBJ2-7; clone_size: many; cdr3_nt: TGCGCCAGCAGCTGGCTGAGCGGGAGGGCCCCCGAGCAGTACTTC; cdr3_aa: CASSWLSGRAPEQYF
cdr3_length: 18; v_call: TRBV13; d_call: TRBD2; j_call: TRBJ2-5; clone_size: many; cdr3_nt: TGTGCCAGCAGCTTAAGCCCTTGGGCGGGAGGGCCGAGTGAGACCCAGTACTTC; cdr3_aa: CASSLSPWAGGPSETQYF
cdr3_length: 13; v_call: TRBV29-1; d_call: TRBD2; j_call: TRBJ2-7; clone_size: few; cdr3_nt: TGCAGCGTCGCTTGGACTAGCGGCTACGAGCAGTACTTC; cdr3_aa: CSVAWTSGYEQYF
cdr3_length: 13; v_call: TRBV6-1; d_call: NA; j_call: TRBJ2-7; clone_size: NA; cdr3_nt: TGTGCCAGCAGGGACCTAGCTACGGGGGTGCAGTACTTC; cdr3_aa: CASRDLATGVQYF
cdr3_length: 12; v_call: TRBV28; d_call: NA; j_call: TRBJ2-7; clone_size: many; cdr3_nt: TGTGCCAGCTTTGAACAGCCCGGCGAGCAGTACTTC; cdr3_aa: CASFEQPGEQYF